The 3 T cell receptor beta chains listed next were all sequenced from one sample in a study of blood T cell repertoires in COVID-19. Sequencing used immunoSEQ multiplex PCR; TCRdb keeps in-frame clones, though not all of them. The top ten clones hold 9% to 12% of a sample with around 15,000 clones, approximately 90% of them seen once. Sequencing was done on a sample of peripheral blood. These receptors were taken from a man at least 80 years old with acute or convalescent COVID-19.

V is TRBV12-5 and J is TRBJ1-2; maybe TRBD1 (6 bases). The CDR3 runs to 15 residues. CDR1 is LGHNT and CDR2 is FRNRAP in the germline V gene. Deletions cut 2 bases from V and 2 bases from J, with 12 bases between. The CDR3 sequence: CASGLPPTGNYGYTF. The CDR3 DNA is TGTGCTAGTGGTTTGCCCCCGACAGGAAACTATGGCTACACCTTC.

The rearrangement uses TRBV13 and TRBJ2-1; possible D gene TRBD2, 6 bases. Per the germline V gene, CDR1 is PRHDT and CDR2 is FYEKMQ (reference sequence). The CDR3 consists of 15 residues. Trimming took 5 bases from V and 3 from J, leaving 14 bases between them. CDR3 DNA sequence: TGTGCCAGCAGCCCCTTTCGCGGGAACTACAATGAGCAGTTCTTC. This gives the protein CASSPFRGNYNEQFF.

The chain has TRBV13 and TRBJ2-7; weak D call: TRBD1 (6 bases). Germline loops: CDR1 PRHDT, CDR2 FYEKMQ (reference sequence). The CDR3 sequence is 13 residues long. V gave up 5 bases and J gave up 6 bases, with 14 bases separating them. Written as DNA, the CDR3 is TGTGCCAGCAGCCCCAGGGGAAGTGGCGAGCAGTACTTC. It yields the protein CASSPRGSGEQYF.